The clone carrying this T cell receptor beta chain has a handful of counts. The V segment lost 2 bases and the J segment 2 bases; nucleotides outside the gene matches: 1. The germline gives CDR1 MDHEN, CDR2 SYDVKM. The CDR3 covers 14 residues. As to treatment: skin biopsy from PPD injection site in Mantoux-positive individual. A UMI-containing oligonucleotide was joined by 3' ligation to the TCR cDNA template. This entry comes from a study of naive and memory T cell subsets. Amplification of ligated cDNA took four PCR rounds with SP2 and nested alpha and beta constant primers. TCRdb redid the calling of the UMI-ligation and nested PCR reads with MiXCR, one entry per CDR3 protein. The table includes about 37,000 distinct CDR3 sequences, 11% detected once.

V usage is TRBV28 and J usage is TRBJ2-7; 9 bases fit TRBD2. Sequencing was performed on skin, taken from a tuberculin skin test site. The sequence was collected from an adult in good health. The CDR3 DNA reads TGTGCCAGCAGTTTAGCGGGGGGGCCCTACGAGCAGTACTTC. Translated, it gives CASSLAGGPYEQYF.